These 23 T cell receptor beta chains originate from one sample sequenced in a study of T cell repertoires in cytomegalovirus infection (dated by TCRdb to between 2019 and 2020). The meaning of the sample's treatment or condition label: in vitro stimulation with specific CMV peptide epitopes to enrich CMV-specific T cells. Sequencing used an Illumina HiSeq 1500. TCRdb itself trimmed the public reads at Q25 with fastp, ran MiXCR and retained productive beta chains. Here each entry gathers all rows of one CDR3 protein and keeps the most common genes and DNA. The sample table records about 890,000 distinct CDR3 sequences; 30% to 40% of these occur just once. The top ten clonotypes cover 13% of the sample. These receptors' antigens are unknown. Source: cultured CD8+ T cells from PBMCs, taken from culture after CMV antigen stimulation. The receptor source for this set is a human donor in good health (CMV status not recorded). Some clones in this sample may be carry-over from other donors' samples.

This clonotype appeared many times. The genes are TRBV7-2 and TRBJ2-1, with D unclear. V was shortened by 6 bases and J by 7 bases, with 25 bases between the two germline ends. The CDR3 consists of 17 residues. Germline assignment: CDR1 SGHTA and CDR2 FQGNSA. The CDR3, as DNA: TGTGCCAGCAGTTTTGTTGCTGGCGGACCGATGTTGAATGAGCAGTTCTTC. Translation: CASSFVAGGPMLNEQFF.

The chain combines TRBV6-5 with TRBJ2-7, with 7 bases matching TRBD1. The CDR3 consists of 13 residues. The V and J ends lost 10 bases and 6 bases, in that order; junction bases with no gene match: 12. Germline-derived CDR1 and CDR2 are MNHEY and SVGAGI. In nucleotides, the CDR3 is TGTGCCACCCTCCCGAGACAGGGTCTCGAGCAGTACTTC. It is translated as CATLPRQGLEQYF.

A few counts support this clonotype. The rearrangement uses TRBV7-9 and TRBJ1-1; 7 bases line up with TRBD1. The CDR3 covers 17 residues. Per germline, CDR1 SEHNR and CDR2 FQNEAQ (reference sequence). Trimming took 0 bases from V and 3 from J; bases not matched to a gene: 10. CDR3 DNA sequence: TGTGCCAGCAGCTTAGCGTACAGGGGCCTAGGGGACACTGAAGCTTTCTTT. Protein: CASSLAYRGLGDTEAFF.

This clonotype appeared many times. In DNA form, the CDR3 reads TGTGCCAGCAGTTCGGGGGGGTACGAGCAGTACGTC. Its protein product is CASSSGGYEQYV. The V gene is TRBV12-3 or TRBV12-4, the J gene TRBJ2-7, with 8 bases that match TRBD2. The CDR3 is made up of 12 amino acids. The junction had 0 bases not matched to a gene; V was cut back by 4 bases and J by 4 bases.

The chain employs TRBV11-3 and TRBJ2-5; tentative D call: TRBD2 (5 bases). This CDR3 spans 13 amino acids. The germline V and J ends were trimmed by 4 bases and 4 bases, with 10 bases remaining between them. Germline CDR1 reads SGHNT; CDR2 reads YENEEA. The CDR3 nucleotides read TGTGCCAGCAGCTCGACTAACGGAGAGACCCAGTACTTC. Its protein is CASSSTNGETQYF.

This CDR3 is CASSQDNEGTEAFF. CDR3 bases: TGTGCCAGCAGCCAAGATAATGAGGGCACTGAAGCTTTCTTT. The rearrangement joins TRBV14 to TRBJ1-1, with unresolved D. The ends were cut back, 0 bases at V and 4 bases at J, with 9 bases in the middle. Germline V CDR1 and CDR2: SGHDN, FVKESK. This CDR3 spans 14 amino acids.

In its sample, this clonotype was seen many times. This CDR3 reads CASSLEYTPHDTQYF. The CDR3 DNA reads as TGTGCCAGCAGCCTAGAATACACCCCCCACGATACGCAGTATTTT. The chain carries TRBV7-3 and TRBJ2-3; D call uncertain. The CDR3 is made up of 15 amino acids. Germline-derived CDR1 and CDR2 are SGHTA and FQGTGA. V lost 5 bases and J 6 bases, leaving 18 bases between the germline ends.

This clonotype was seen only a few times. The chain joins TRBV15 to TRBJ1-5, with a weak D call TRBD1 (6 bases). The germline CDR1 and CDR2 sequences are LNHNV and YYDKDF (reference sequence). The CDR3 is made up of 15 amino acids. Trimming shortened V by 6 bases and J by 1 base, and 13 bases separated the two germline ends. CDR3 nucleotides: TGTGCCACCAGGTCAGGGGAAGTGAGCAATCAGCCCCAGCATTTT. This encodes CATRSGEVSNQPQHF.

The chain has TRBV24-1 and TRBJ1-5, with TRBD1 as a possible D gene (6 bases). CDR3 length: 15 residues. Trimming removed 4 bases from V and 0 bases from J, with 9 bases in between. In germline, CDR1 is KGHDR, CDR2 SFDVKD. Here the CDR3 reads CATSDHRDSNQPQHF. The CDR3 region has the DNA TGTGCCACCAGTGACCACAGGGATAGCAATCAGCCCCAGCATTTT.

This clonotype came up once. The DNA of the CDR3 is TGTGCCAGCAGTTTATCTTGGGACTATCTCGAGCACCCCTACAATGAGCAGTTCTTC. As protein: CASSLSWDYLEHPYNEQFF. V gene TRBV27 combines with J gene TRBJ2-1; 7 bases fit TRBD2. V lost 0 bases and J lost 2; bases outside the gene matches: 13. From germline, CDR1 is MNHEY and CDR2 SMNVEV (reference sequence). The length of the CDR3 is 19 residues.

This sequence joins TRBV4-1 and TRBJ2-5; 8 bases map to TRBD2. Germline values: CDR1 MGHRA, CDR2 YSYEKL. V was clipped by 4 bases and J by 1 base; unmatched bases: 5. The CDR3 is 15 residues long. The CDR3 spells CASSLRLASQETQYF. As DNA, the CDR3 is TGCGCCAGCAGCCTCCGACTAGCGAGCCAAGAGACCCAGTACTTC.

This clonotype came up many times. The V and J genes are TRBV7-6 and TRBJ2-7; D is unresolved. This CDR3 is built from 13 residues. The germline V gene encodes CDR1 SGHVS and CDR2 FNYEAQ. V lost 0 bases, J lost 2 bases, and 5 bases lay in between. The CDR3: CASSLAPPYEQYF. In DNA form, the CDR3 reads TGTGCCAGCAGCTTAGCGCCCCCCTACGAGCAGTACTTC.

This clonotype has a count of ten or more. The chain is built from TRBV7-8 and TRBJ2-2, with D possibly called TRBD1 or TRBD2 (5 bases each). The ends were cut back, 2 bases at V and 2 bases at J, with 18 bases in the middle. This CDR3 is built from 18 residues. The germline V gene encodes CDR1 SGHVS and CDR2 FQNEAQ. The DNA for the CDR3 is TGTGCCAGCAGCTTAAGGGGAGAGAGCAGGGTAAACACCGGGGAGCTGTTTTTT. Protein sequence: CASSLRGESRVNTGELFF. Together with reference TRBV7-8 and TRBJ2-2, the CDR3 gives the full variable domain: GAGVSQSPRYKVAKRGQDVALRCDPISGHVSLFWYQQALGQGPEFLTYFQNEAQLDKSGLPSDRFFAERPEGSVSTLKIQRTQQEDSAVYLCASSLRGESRVNTGELFFGEGSRLTVL.

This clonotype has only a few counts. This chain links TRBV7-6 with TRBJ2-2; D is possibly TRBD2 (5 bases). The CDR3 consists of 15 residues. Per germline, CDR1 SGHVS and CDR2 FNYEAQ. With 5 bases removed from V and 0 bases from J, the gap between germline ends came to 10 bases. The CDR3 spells CASSPDGANTGELFF. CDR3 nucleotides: TGTGCCAGCAGCCCGGACGGGGCGAACACCGGGGAGCTGTTTTTT.

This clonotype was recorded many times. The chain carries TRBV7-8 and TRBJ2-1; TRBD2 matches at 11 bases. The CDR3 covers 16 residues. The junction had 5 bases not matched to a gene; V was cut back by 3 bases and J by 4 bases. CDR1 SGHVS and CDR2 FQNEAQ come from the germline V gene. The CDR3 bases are TGTGCCAGCAGCTTGATGACTAGCGGGATTTACAATGAGCAGTTCTTC. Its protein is CASSLMTSGIYNEQFF.

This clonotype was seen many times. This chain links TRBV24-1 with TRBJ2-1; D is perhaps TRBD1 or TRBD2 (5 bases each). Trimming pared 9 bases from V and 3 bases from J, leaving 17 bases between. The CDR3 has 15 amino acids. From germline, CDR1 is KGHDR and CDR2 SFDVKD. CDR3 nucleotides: TGTGCCACCCAACCGGGAAGAGGGGTCTACAATGAGCAGTTCTTC. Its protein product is CATQPGRGVYNEQFF.

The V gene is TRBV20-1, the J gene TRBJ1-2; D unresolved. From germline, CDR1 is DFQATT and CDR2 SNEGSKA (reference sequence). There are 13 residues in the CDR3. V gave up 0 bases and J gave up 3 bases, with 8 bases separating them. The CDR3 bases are TGCAGTGCTAGAGATAACAGTTACTATGGCTACACCTTC. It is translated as CSARDNSYYGYTF.

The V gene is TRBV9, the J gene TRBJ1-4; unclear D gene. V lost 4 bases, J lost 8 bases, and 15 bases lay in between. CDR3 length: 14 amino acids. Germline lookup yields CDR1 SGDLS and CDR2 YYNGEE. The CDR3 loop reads CASSPRRVDEKLFF. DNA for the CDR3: TGTGCCAGCAGCCCCCGAAGGGTGGACGAAAAACTGTTTTTT. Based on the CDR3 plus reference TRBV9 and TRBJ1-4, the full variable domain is DSGVTQTPKHLITATGQRVTLRCSPRSGDLSVYWYQQSLDQGLQFLIQYYNGEERAKGNILERFSAQQFPDLHSELNLSSLELGDSALYFCASSPRRVDEKLFFGSGTQLSVL.

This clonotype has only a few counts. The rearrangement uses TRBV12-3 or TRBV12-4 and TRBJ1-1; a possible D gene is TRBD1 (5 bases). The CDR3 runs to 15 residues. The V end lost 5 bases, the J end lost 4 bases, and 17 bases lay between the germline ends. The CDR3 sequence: CASSPYGGSSTEAFF. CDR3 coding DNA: TGTGCCAGCAGTCCTTACGGGGGGTCGAGCACTGAAGCTTTCTTT.

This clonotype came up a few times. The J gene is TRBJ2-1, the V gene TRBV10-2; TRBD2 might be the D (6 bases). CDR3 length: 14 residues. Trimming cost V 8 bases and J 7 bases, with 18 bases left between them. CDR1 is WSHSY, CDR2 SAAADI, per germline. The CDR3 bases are TGCGCCAGCGCCGGGACTTCCCCCCCAAATGAGCAGTTCTTC. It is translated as CASAGTSPPNEQFF.

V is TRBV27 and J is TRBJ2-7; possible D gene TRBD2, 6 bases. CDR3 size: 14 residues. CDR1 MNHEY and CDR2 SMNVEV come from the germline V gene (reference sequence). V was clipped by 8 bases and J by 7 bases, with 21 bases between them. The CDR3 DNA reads TGTGCCAGCGGCTATCGGGGAGACGGGAGTGAGCAGTACTTC. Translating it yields CASGYRGDGSEQYF.

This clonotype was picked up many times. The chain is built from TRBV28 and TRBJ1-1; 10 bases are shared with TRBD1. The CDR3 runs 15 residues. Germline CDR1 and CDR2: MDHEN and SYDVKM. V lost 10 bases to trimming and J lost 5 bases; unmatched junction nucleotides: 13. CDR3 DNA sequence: TGTGCCACCACTCTCCCGGGACAGGGGATGACTGAAGCTTTCTTT. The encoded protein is CATTLPGQGMTEAFF.

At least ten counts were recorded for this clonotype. Here the CDR3 reads CASSDRDSSFSATDTQYF. For the CDR3, the DNA is TGTGCCAGCAGCGACCGGGACAGTTCATTTTCGGCCACAGATACGCAGTATTTT. The V call is TRBV7-9, the J call TRBJ2-3; 7 bases map to TRBD1. Germline V gene sequence: CDR1 SEHNR, CDR2 FQNEAQ (reference sequence). V lost 5 bases to trimming and J lost 2 bases; unmatched junction nucleotides: 16. The CDR3 spans 18 residues.